This T cell receptor (beta chain) was recorded in a study of cytomegalovirus exposure and HLA in healthy donors. Study-wide context: When over 300 donors were genotyped, roughly four fifths of them were found to fall in the Caucasian-associated ancestry cluster.

The PCR employed 60 Vbeta primers together with 13 Jbeta primers. Generated by immunoSEQ multiplex PCR, the TCRdb table keeps only in-frame clones and is missing some. The table shows approximately 170,000 clones, with around 78% occurring only once. The V gene's germline CDR1 is SGHRS and CDR2 YFSETQ. Trimming at V came to 4 bases and at J to 5 bases, leaving 7 bases not matched to a gene. This CDR3 is built from 14 residues. Notes on this clone: Its specificity is unknown.

The study's findings and limits: More clonal expansion characterized HLA-associated TCR beta chains than equally common others in a later analysis.

This TCR derives from a middle-aged woman in good health and CMV-seronegative. The rearrangement uses TRBV5-1 and TRBJ2-3, with 7 bases lining up with TRBD2. Material for sequencing was PBMCs. CDR3 DNA: TGCGCCAGCAGCCCCGGGACTAATAGAGATACGCAGTATTTT. Its translation: CASSPGTNRDTQYF.